Listed here are 27 T cell receptor beta chains from one sample, sequenced in a study of beta chain features in type 1 diabetes. cDNA synthesis used the whole RNA isolate, giving expressed TCRB sequences. TCRdb's copy holds only in-frame clones and misses some; the assay was immunoSEQ multiplex PCR. The sample has around 160,000 clones, roughly 48% seen once; the top ten hold 0.35% to 0.45%. Sequencing was performed on Tregs from blood. Receptor source: a man younger than 35 in good health.

In its sample, this clone was seen a few times. The chain carries TRBV7-9 and TRBJ1-6; 9 nucleotides match TRBD1. The J segment lost 7 bases and the V segment lost 6 bases, leaving 7 bases of the junction unmatched. CDR1 and CDR2 (germline): SEHNR, FQNEAQ (reference sequence). The CDR3 consists of 15 residues. CDR3 region: CASSSTGTGNSPLHF. The CDR3 DNA follows: TGTGCCAGCAGTTCCACCGGGACAGGGAATTCACCCCTCCACTTT.

The gene calls are TRBV19 and TRBJ1-2; no clear D. This CDR3 has 13 amino acids. The ends were cut back, 4 bases at V and 5 bases at J, with 11 bases in the middle. The V gene's germline CDR1 is LNHDA and CDR2 SQIVND (reference sequence). The CDR3, as DNA: TGTGCCAGTAGTAATCGTCGGGGATATGGCTACACCTTC. It translates to CASSNRRGYGYTF.

The chain is built from TRBV9 and TRBJ2-1, with D maybe TRBD2 (7 bases). V was shortened by 4 bases and J by 4 bases, with 15 bases between the two germline ends. Germline V CDR1 and CDR2: SGDLS, YYNGEE. This CDR3 has 15 residues. As DNA, the CDR3 is TGTGCCAGCAGCACCGGGGGCGGGAGTTACAATGAGCAGTTCTTC. Translating gives CASSTGGGSYNEQFF.

V and J are TRBV7-8 and TRBJ2-5, with D possibly being TRBD2 (5 bases). The CDR3 has 15 amino acids. With 1 base removed from V and 5 bases from J, the gap between germline ends came to 14 bases. Germline CDR1 reads SGHVS; CDR2 reads FQNEAQ. The CDR3 region has the DNA TGTGCCAGCAGCTTAGTAGAGGCGGACTTGGAGACCCAGTACTTC. It codes for CASSLVEADLETQYF.

The chain uses TRBV4-2 and TRBJ2-3; 15 bases line up with TRBD2. The V segment lost 6 bases and the J segment 3 bases; nucleotides outside the gene matches: 7. CDR3 size: 17 residues. Looked up from germline, CDR1 is LGHNA and CDR2 is YNFKEQ. The DNA of the CDR3 is TGTGCCAGCAGGCCGGGACTAGCGGGGGGTGGGACAGATACGCAGTATTTT. This gives the protein CASRPGLAGGGTDTQYF.

This clone is a singleton in its sample. The rearrangement uses TRBV4-3 and TRBJ1-3, with 9 bases lining up with TRBD1. J was trimmed by 3 bases and V by 1 base; bases with no gene match: 10. CDR1 and CDR2 from the germline V gene are LGHNA and YSLEER. The CDR3 is 18 residues long. The CDR3 protein is CASSQALGQGSSGNTIYF. Here the CDR3 DNA reads TGCGCCAGCAGCCAAGCGTTGGGACAGGGATCAAGTGGAAACACCATATATTTT.

The chain employs TRBV7-2 and TRBJ2-3; no reliable D call. The CDR3 runs 12 residues. Germline values: CDR1 SGHTA, CDR2 FQGNSA. Trimming removed 2 bases at V and 6 bases at J, with 6 bases between. CDR3 residues: CASSLYGDTQYF. The DNA for the CDR3 is TGTGCCAGCAGCTTATACGGGGATACGCAGTATTTT. Filled out from reference TRBV7-2 and TRBJ2-3, the complete variable domain reads GAGVSQSPSNKVTEKGKDVELRCDPISGHTALYWYRQSLGQGLEFLIYFQGNSAPDKSGLPSDRFSAERTGGSVSTLTIQRTQQEDSAVYLCASSLYGDTQYFGPGTRLTVL.

This rearrangement joins TRBV21-1 to TRBJ2-7; the table's D gene call, TRBD1, was not cross checked with the DNA. TRBV21-1 represents a pseudogene. This CDR3 contains 16 residues. CDR3 coding DNA: TGTGCCAGGTCATCCGGGACAGGGGGATACTACTACGAGCAGTACTTC. This gives the protein CARSSGTGGYYYEQYF.

In this sample, this clone turned up a few times. The chain uses TRBV7-2 and TRBJ2-3; D is unclear. V was cut by 4 bases and J by 4 bases, with 9 bases left in between. CDR1 SGHTA and CDR2 FQGNSA come from the germline V gene. The CDR3 contains 13 residues. The CDR3 nucleotides are TGTGCCAGCAGCTGGGCTACTGCAGATACGCAGTATTTT. Amino acid sequence: CASSWATADTQYF.

This clone was detected once. The V gene is TRBV30, the J gene TRBJ2-5; 8 positions match TRBD2. The assigned J gene may be wrong: the sequence end matches TRBJ2-7 better. Germline V gives CDR1 GTSNPN, CDR2 SVGIG (reference sequence). The CDR3 consists of 13 residues. For the CDR3, the DNA is TGTGCCTGGAGCGGGGGGGGTCCCCTCGAGCAGTACTTC. Translation: CAWSGGGPLEQYF.

The V and J genes are TRBV20-1 and TRBJ1-2, with no clear D. Trimming pared 8 bases from V and 2 bases from J, leaving 9 bases between. CDR1 DFQATT and CDR2 SNEGSKA come from the germline V gene (reference sequence). The CDR3 contains 11 residues. CDR3 amino acids: CSSTGNYGYTF. Written as DNA, the CDR3 is TGCAGTTCGACGGGGAACTATGGCTACACCTTC.

The chain links TRBV4-3 to TRBJ1-1; tentative D call: TRBD1 (6 bases). CDR3 length: 14 amino acids. In germline, CDR1 is LGHNA, CDR2 YSLEER. Trimming stripped 1 base from V and 4 bases from J, with 10 bases between. CDR3 protein: CASSQVQGTTEAFF. CDR3 in DNA: TGCGCCAGCAGCCAAGTCCAGGGGACCACTGAAGCTTTCTTT.

The chain uses TRBV2 and TRBJ1-1; 7 bases are shared with TRBD1. With 6 bases clipped from V and 5 bases from J, the junction kept 9 bases outside the gene matches. This CDR3 spans 14 amino acids. Germline V gives CDR1 SNHLY, CDR2 FYNNEI. The CDR3 DNA sequence: TGTGCCAGCAGGTTAACAGGGGTCGGGACTGAAGCTTTCTTT. This sequence encodes CASRLTGVGTEAFF.

V usage is TRBV5-1 and J usage is TRBJ2-3, with no clear D. This CDR3 is built from 11 residues. CDR1 and CDR2 from the germline V gene are SGHRS and YFSETQ. Trimming removed 7 bases from V and 6 bases from J, with 9 bases in between. The CDR3 is CASASRDTQYF. CDR3 DNA: TGCGCCAGCGCCTCTAGGGATACGCAGTATTTT.

The J gene is TRBJ2-3, the V gene TRBV4-3; perhaps TRBD2 as D (5 bases). Trimming removed 1 base from V and 5 bases from J, with 10 bases in between. This CDR3 comprises 14 residues. Germline lookup yields CDR1 LGHNA and CDR2 YSLEER. In nucleotides, the CDR3 is TGCGCCAGCAGCCAAGGAGGCGAGGGAGATACGCAGTATTTT. Residues: CASSQGGEGDTQYF.

The genes are TRBV5-1 and TRBJ2-1; TRBD2 agrees at 12 bases. Trimming at V came to 3 bases and at J to 9 bases, leaving 13 bases not matched to a gene. CDR3 size: 17 residues. Germline assignment: CDR1 SGHRS and CDR2 YFSETQ. CDR3 protein: CASSYRPSGGAGGEQFF. CDR3 bases: TGCGCCAGCAGCTATCGCCCTAGCGGGGGGGCCGGTGGTGAGCAGTTCTTC.

This sequence joins TRBV7-2 and TRBJ2-5, with 8 bases that match TRBD1. The J call may be in error: the DNA end matches TRBJ2-7 better. CDR1 is SGHTA, CDR2 FQGNSA, per germline. The CDR3 runs to 16 residues. CDR3 DNA: TGTGCCAGCAGCATACTTCCGGGACAGGCGGGCTACGAGCAGTACTTC. This translates into CASSILPGQAGYEQYF.

A few counts support this clone. The CDR3, as DNA: TGCGCCAGCAGCCAAGCCCAGACAGTAGGGGAAAACATTCAGTACTTC. Translation gives CASSQAQTVGENIQYF. V is TRBV4-1 and J is TRBJ2-4, with D possibly TRBD1 on 5 matching bases. CDR1 is MGHRA and CDR2 is YSYEKL in the germline V gene. This CDR3 comprises 16 residues. Trimming took 1 base from V and 5 from J, leaving 15 bases between them.

The gene calls are TRBV18 and TRBJ2-5, with D uncertain. The J call may be faulty, since TRBJ2-7 better matches the DNA end. This CDR3 has 14 residues. Germline CDR1 KGHSH, CDR2 LQKENI. The CDR3, as DNA: TGTGCCAGCTCGCCCCCGCGACAAACCTACGAGCAGTACTTC. Residues: CASSPPRQTYEQYF.

This rearrangement joins TRBV29-1 to TRBJ2-1; 12 bases align to TRBD2. The germline gives CDR1 SQVTM, CDR2 ANQGSEA. The CDR3 has 15 amino acids. Losses at the gene ends were 6 bases for V and 7 bases for J; bases not matched to a gene: 10. CDR3 region: CSVSLAGGGYNEQFF. DNA of the CDR3: TGCAGCGTAAGCCTAGCGGGAGGGGGGTATAATGAGCAGTTCTTC.

This clone was counted only a few times. This chain uses TRBV25-1 with TRBJ1-1; D possibly corresponds to TRBD1 (6 bases). The CDR3 consists of 13 residues. Germline CDR1 MGHDK, CDR2 SYGVNS. Trimming cost V 6 bases and J 5 bases, with 13 bases left between them. The CDR3 sequence is CASRRTGLTEAFF. In DNA form, the CDR3 reads TGTGCCAGCAGGAGAACAGGGTTGACTGAAGCTTTCTTT. Based on the CDR3 plus reference TRBV25-1 and TRBJ1-1, the full variable domain is EADIYQTPRYLVIGTGKKITLECSQTMGHDKMYWYQQDPGMELHLIHYSYGVNSTEKGDLSSESTVSRIRTEHFPLTLESARPSHTSQYLCASRRTGLTEAFFGQGTRLTVV.

This clone was counted only a few times. V gene TRBV5-4 combines with J gene TRBJ1-4; D gene ambiguous. This CDR3 region has 13 residues. Per germline, CDR1 SGHNT and CDR2 YYREEE (reference sequence). The V end was cut by 7 bases, the J end by 3 bases, with 10 bases between. The CDR3 reads CASRQAPNEKLFF. CDR3 nucleotides: TGTGCCAGCCGGCAGGCCCCTAATGAAAAACTGTTTTTT.

This clone appeared a few times. This sample also contains other DNA sequences that code for the same CDR3. The gene calls are TRBV6-5 and TRBJ2-7, with a weak D call TRBD2 (5 bases). V lost 5 bases to trimming and J lost 6 bases, with 8 bases between them. There are 11 residues in the CDR3. Germline loops: CDR1 MNHEY, CDR2 SVGAGI. The CDR3 region has the DNA TGTGCCAGCAGTAGAAGCGGCGAGCAGTACTTC. Encoded protein: CASSRSGEQYF.

The chain carries TRBV30 and TRBJ1-2; 10 bases fit TRBD1. J gave up 4 bases and V 4 bases, and 6 bases lay outside the gene matches. Germline-derived CDR1 and CDR2 are GTSNPN and SVGIG (reference sequence). This CDR3 is 14 amino acids long. CDR3 in amino acids: CAWNPGTGVYGYTF. The CDR3 DNA follows: TGTGCCTGGAATCCCGGGACAGGGGTCTATGGCTACACCTTC. The full variable domain, rest sourced from reference TRBV30 and TRBJ1-2, is SQTIHQWPATLVQPVGSPLSLECTVEGTSNPNLYWYRQAAGRGLQLLFYSVGIGQISSEVPQNLSASRPQDRQFILSSKKLLLSDSGFYLCAWNPGTGVYGYTFGSGTRLTVV.

In nucleotides, the CDR3 is TGTGCCATCAGGGCAGCTAGCGGGAGTTTCTACGAGCAGTACTTC. Residues: CAIRAASGSFYEQYF. The chain carries TRBV10-3 and TRBJ2-7; 10 nucleotides align to TRBD2. The CDR3 is 15 residues long. Germline V lookup: CDR1 ENHRY, CDR2 SYGVKD. With V trimmed by 6 bases and J by 3 bases, 8 bases remained unmatched.

On this clone: Because the CDR3 is missing its conserved closing phenylalanine or tryptophan, this is likely a read error. This rearrangement joins TRBV5-6 to TRBJ1-1, with 9 bases lining up with TRBD1. The CDR3 consists of 13 residues. Per the germline V gene, CDR1 is SGHDT and CDR2 is YYEEEE. J lost 10 bases, V lost 1 base, and 5 bases had no gene match. In DNA form, the CDR3 reads TGTGCCAGCAGCTTGTGGGACAGGGCCTCAGCTTTCCTT. It encodes CASSLWDRASAFL.

The chain is built from TRBV21-1 and TRBJ1-1; the D call of TRBD1 is as the table states it, not checked on the DNA. TRBV21-1 is assigned pseudogene status. The CDR3 is 14 residues long. The CDR3 DNA reads TGTGCCAGCAGGTCCACAGGGCCGAACACTGAAGCTTTCTTT. It codes for CASRSTGPNTEAFF.